This is a list of T cell receptor beta chains from one sample in a study of cytomegalovirus exposure and HLA in healthy donors. Sequencing was performed with immunoSEQ multiplex PCR; in TCRdb, only in-frame clones are kept and a portion is missing. The sample holds roughly 130,000 clones, 80% seen once. Sequencing was done on a sample of PBMCs. Receptor source: a man aged 30 to 39 in good health and CMV-seronegative. Each CDR3 is given with its conserved first and last residue. The order of the fields is J gene, V gene, CDR3 protein.

>TRBJ2-1|TRBV28
CASSPDGASGPWDEQFF
>TRBJ2-5|TRBV7-2
CASSLAPSGGARYF
>TRBJ2-5|TRBV19
CASSIVKGQRETQYF
>TRBJ2-7|TRBV5-6
CASSLDTSYEQYF
>TRBJ1-3|TRBV10-3
CAISRDRGQAGNTIYF
>TRBJ1-1|TRBV5-1
CASSLGGGNTEAFF
>TRBJ2-7|TRBV6-5
CASRPGLAGYEQYF
>TRBJ2-7|TRBV27
CASSPFSSYEQYF
>TRBJ2-2|TRBV5-1
CASSSEGDAGELFF
>TRBJ1-1|TRBV6-5
CASSYSYRGGYTEAFF
>TRBJ2-6|TRBV6-1
CASNGEAGANVLTF
>TRBJ1-2|TRBV19
CASKGMGQAGSNYGYTF
>TRBJ2-5|TRBV29-1
CSVERPQGQETQYF
>TRBJ1-1|TRBV13
CASSLRYRRLGNTEAFF
>TRBJ2-5|TRBV27
CASTPLTGTGVNDAETQYF
>TRBJ1-2|TRBV6-1
CASSPGGEYGYTF
>TRBJ2-5|TRBV7-8
CASSSGGTSGIQETQYF
>TRBJ1-5|TRBV14
CASSQANQPQHF
>TRBJ2-3|TRBV28
CASTSTSGGLTDTQYF
>TRBJ1-4|TRBV5-8
CASSLGQGRLDEKLFF
>TRBJ1-2|TRBV2
CASSTQGTGSYGYTF
>TRBJ1-1|TRBV4-1
CASSQVGGHQAFF
>TRBJ1-2|TRBV7-9
CASSFSSNYGYTF
>TRBJ1-5|TRBV5-6
CASSLATGIQPQHF
>TRBJ2-7|TRBV27
CASSPLEQAGEQYF
>TRBJ1-5|TRBV6-5
CASSPLKQPQHF
>TRBJ2-7|TRBV6-5
CASKGVGLSSYEQYF
>TRBJ1-6|TRBV14
CASSQVQGAGSPLHF
>TRBJ1-5|TRBV19
CASSIQSTGIDQPQHF
>TRBJ2-3|TRBV4-3
CASSQAPWSGGGDTQYF
>TRBJ2-7|TRBV7-8
CASSPSSSLGEQYF
>TRBJ2-5|TRBV7-2
CASSPLAGGYQYF
>TRBJ1-5|TRBV7-2
CASSFGYSNQPQHF
>TRBJ1-6|TRBV5-6
CASSAWEGLNNSPLHF
>TRBJ1-6|TRBV6-5
CASSPRTGNSPLHF
>TRBJ2-7|TRBV7-9
CASSFWDRRPYEQYF
>TRBJ2-7|TRBV7-2
CASSLGGGWGEQYF
>TRBJ2-3|TRBV18
CASSPSDVGQNLQSTDTQYF
>TRBJ1-5|TRBV7-8
CAGSLLKIGAGGNQPQHF
>TRBJ2-1|TRBV7-8
CASSPGQYNEQFF
>TRBJ2-7|TRBV7-9
CASSLDWATSYEQYF
>TRBJ1-5|TRBV7-2
CASSLVWTVTQPQHF
>TRBJ2-5|TRBV20-1
CSAFREETQYF
>TRBJ1-2|TRBV28
CASSIGGQGVGSYGYTF
>TRBJ1-3|TRBV6-1
CASKLSGSGNTIYF
>TRBJ2-7|TRBV6-5
CASSPTGREQYF
>TRBJ1-1|TRBV19
CASSLDSSNTEAFF
>TRBJ1-5|TRBV25-1
CASSERQSNQPQHF
>TRBJ1-2|TRBV28
CASSWELTDGYTF
>TRBJ2-7|TRBV27
CASSFGGGYEQYF
>TRBJ2-7|TRBV21-1
CASSNPGTGGDSYEQCF
>TRBJ2-5|TRBV7-9
CASSSRTGRETQYF
>TRBJ2-7|TRBV7-7
CASSNALGQLRARQYF
>TRBJ2-5|TRBV4-1
CASSQDNGGAWETQYF